The 8 T cell receptor beta chains presented below share a single source sample, sequenced in a study of naive and memory T cell subsets. An equimolar mix of two oligonucleotides served as the beta constant-region primer for TRBC1 and TRBC2. TCRdb ran MiXCR on the UMI-ligation and nested PCR reads and lists one entry per CDR3 protein. The sample lists 37,000 or so distinct CDR3 sequences, about an eighth occurring once. Sequencing used effector memory CD4+ T cells from blood. Subset indicated: effector memory, CD45RA- CD27-. The receptors stem from a human donor in good health.

The V and J genes are TRBV6-5 and TRBJ2-1; 8 bases line up with TRBD1. V dropped 6 bases and J dropped 13; count of bases not matched to a gene: 14. CDR3 size: 14 residues. Germline V CDR1 and CDR2: MNHEY, SVGAGI. The CDR3 loop is CASSQGVNRGVQFF. CDR3 in DNA: TGTGCCAGCAGCCAGGGGGTCAACAGGGGGGTTCAGTTCTTC.

The rearrangement joins TRBV3-1 to TRBJ2-2; 11 bases fit TRBD2. The CDR3 consists of 15 residues. Germline V lookup: CDR1 LGHDT, CDR2 YNNKEL (reference sequence). After removal of 1 base from V and 11 bases from J, the junction contained 6 bases not matched to a gene. The CDR3 nucleotides are TGTGCCAGCAGCCAAGGGCTAGCGGGGGGCCCAGAGCTGTTTTTT. Translating it yields CASSQGLAGGPELFF.

The rearrangement joins TRBV7-8 to TRBJ1-1; no firm D call. The germline gives CDR1 SGHVS, CDR2 FQNEAQ. V was trimmed by 0 bases and J by 10 bases, leaving 12 bases between them. The CDR3 extends over 13 amino acids. CDR3 loop: CASSLASARTAFF. The CDR3 coding sequence is TGTGCCAGCAGCTTAGCTTCAGCCCGGACAGCTTTCTTT.

The sample holds a few counts of this clonotype. This chain uses TRBV20-1 with TRBJ1-1; TRBD1 aligns across 7 bases. The germline CDR1 and CDR2 sequences are DFQATT and SNEGSKA (reference sequence). The V segment lost 6 bases and the J segment 7 bases; nucleotides outside the gene matches: 11. This CDR3 is built from 13 residues. CDR3 in DNA: TGCAGTGCGGGGCCGACAGGGCTCTATGAAGCTTTCTTT. Translation: CSAGPTGLYEAFF.

This clonotype was counted at least ten times. This chain connects TRBV7-2 to TRBJ1-1, with 9 nucleotides matching TRBD1. V gave up 5 bases and J gave up 5 bases; unmatched junction bases: 12. This CDR3 has 16 amino acids. Germline V CDR1 and CDR2: SGHTA, FQGNSA. The CDR3: CASSPRRTGEGTEAFF. In DNA form, the CDR3 reads TGTGCCAGCAGCCCTAGGCGGACAGGGGAGGGGACTGAAGCTTTCTTT.

This clonotype was found a few times. V and J are TRBV28 and TRBJ1-2, with D tentatively TRBD1 (5 bases). Germline CDR1 reads MDHEN; CDR2 reads SYDVKM. The CDR3 contains 15 residues. Trimming took 5 bases from V and 7 from J, leaving 20 bases between them. The CDR3 DNA follows: TGTGCCAGCAGTCCTACTACTGGGGGGTTCTCTGGCTACACCTTC. This codes for CASSPTTGGFSGYTF.

This clonotype was counted at least ten times. V and J are TRBV3-1 and TRBJ1-2; D not certain. The CDR3 extends over 11 amino acids. V was pared by 1 base and J by 5 bases, with 2 bases between. Germline values: CDR1 LGHDT, CDR2 YNNKEL (reference sequence). DNA of the CDR3: TGTGCCAGCAGCCAAGGTTATGGCTACACCTTC. Translating it yields CASSQGYGYTF.

The sample holds many counts of this clonotype. The chain has TRBV20-1 and TRBJ2-7; D remains unclear. The CDR3 is 11 amino acids. Trimming stripped 5 bases from V and 3 bases from J, with 8 bases between. Germline V gives CDR1 DFQATT, CDR2 SNEGSKA (reference sequence). The CDR3 sequence: CSALSDYEQYF. The CDR3 DNA is TGCAGTGCTTTATCTGACTACGAGCAGTACTTC.